These T cell receptor beta chains were read from a single sample in a study of T cell changes during pregnancy in multiple sclerosis. Assay: immunoSEQ multiplex PCR; the TCRdb copy retains only in-frame clones and omits some. Here the sample spans 50,000 to 65,000 clones, approximately 90% being singletons. The sequences come from CD4+ T cells from peripheral blood mononuclear cells, collected in the first trimester of pregnancy. These receptors originate from a female donor with multiple sclerosis, enrolled in a pregnancy study. Each CDR3 is given with its conserved first and last residue. A D gene is named only where the DNA matches it firmly. The listing skips clone size in some rows; elsewhere it reads once, few, many or a size class.

D gene	J gene	clone size	V gene	CDR3 DNA	CDR3 protein
TRBD2	TRBJ2-2	-	TRBV7-2	TGTGCCAGCAGCTTAGGGCGGGGGGCCCTAATTAACACCGGGGAGCTGTTTTTT	CASSLGRGALINTGELFF
-	TRBJ1-5	-	TRBV5-8	TGTGCCAGCAGCTTGGCTGGGGCGAGTAATCAGCCCCAGCATTTT	CASSLAGASNQPQHF
TRBD1	TRBJ1-4	once	TRBV7-9	TGTGCCAGCAGCGTAGGGGACAGGGGGAATGAAAAACTGTTTTTT	CASSVGDRGNEKLFF
-	TRBJ1-6	-	TRBV7-8	TGTGCCAGCAGCTTAATGTTGACAGCTAACAATTCACCCCTCCACTTT	CASSLMLTANNSPLHF
TRBD1	TRBJ1-5	-	TRBV15	TGTGCCACCAGCAGGGACAGGGTTAGCAATCAGCCCCAGCATTTT	CATSRDRVSNQPQHF
TRBD1	TRBJ1-2	-	TRBV7-9	TGTGCCAGCAGCTCACAGGGGAACCATGGCTACACCTTC	CASSSQGNHGYTF
-	TRBJ2-1	-	TRBV4-3	TGCGCCAGCAGCCAATCACTAGGCTACAATGAGCAGTTCTTC	CASSQSLGYNEQFF
TRBD1	TRBJ2-1	-	TRBV6-6	TGTGCCAGCAGTTACGGGACAGGAGTATCCTACAATGAGCAGTTCTTC	CASSYGTGVSYNEQFF
TRBD2	TRBJ2-5	-	TRBV6-1	TGTGCCAGCAGCGATGGACTAGCGGAGACCCAGTACTTC	CASSDGLAETQYF
-	TRBJ1-2	-	TRBV7-3	TGTGCCAGCAGCCCAACAGGCTTTTACTATGGCTACACCTTC	CASSPTGFYYGYTF
-	TRBJ2-1	-	TRBV18	TGTGCCAGCTCACCATCCCTAGGTTTTACGTTCTTC	CASSPSLGFTFF
-	TRBJ1-1	-	TRBV5-6	TGTGCCAGCAGCTTGTTCAGGGTGGGAACTGAAGCTTTCTTT	CASSLFRVGTEAFF
-	TRBJ2-5	-	TRBV7-9	TGTGCCAGCAGCTTAGGAGACGGCGGGGAGACCCAGTACTTC	CASSLGDGGETQYF
TRBD1	TRBJ1-1	once	TRBV9	TGTGCCAGCAGCGTAGGCGACAGGGGGGCCAGGAACACTGAAGCTTTCTTT	CASSVGDRGARNTEAFF
-	TRBJ1-2	-	TRBV7-9	TGTGCCAGCAGCTTATCTAGCTATGGCTACACCTTC	CASSLSSYGYTF
TRBD1	TRBJ1-1	-	TRBV6-1	TGTGCCAGCAGTGCGGGGACAGTCCAAGTTGGGCAAGCTTTCTTT	CASSAGTVQVGQAFF
-	TRBJ1-4	-	TRBV29-1	TGCAGCGTTGTTGTCTCAGTTAATGAAAAACTGTTTTTT	CSVVVSVNEKLFF
TRBD1	TRBJ1-1	-	TRBV15	TGTGCCACCAGCAGGTTGGACAGGGGGTGGATGAACACTGAAGCTTTCTTT	CATSRLDRGWMNTEAFF
-	TRBJ2-3	-	TRBV5-5	TGTGCCAGCAGCTTGGTCCGAGGGTCAGATACGCAGTATTTT	CASSLVRGSDTQYF
TRBD2	TRBJ2-2	-	TRBV19	TGTGCCAGTAGTTCTAAGCGGGGGGGTAACACCGGGGAGCTGTTTTTT	CASSSKRGGNTGELFF
-	TRBJ1-5	few	TRBV18	TGTGCCAGCTCACCATTGGGGGGTGGGAGCAATCAGCCCCAGCATTTT	CASSPLGGGSNQPQHF
-	TRBJ1-4	-	TRBV6-5	TGTGCCAGCAAGGACCCGGGAAGGACTAATGAAAAACTGTTTTTT	CASKDPGRTNEKLFF
TRBD2	TRBJ2-5	-	TRBV27	TGTGCCAGCAGGAGCGGGGGCGGAGAGACCCAGTACTTC	CASRSGGGETQYF
TRBD2	TRBJ2-3	-	TRBV6-6	TGTGCCACCCGCGGGGGGGCTGGAGATACGCAGTATTTT	CATRGGAGDTQYF
TRBD2	TRBJ2-1	many	TRBV29-1	TGCAGCGTTGGTAGCGGGGGGTACAATGAGCAGTTCTTC	CSVGSGGYNEQFF
-	TRBJ1-1	-	TRBV5-4	TGTGCCAGCAGCCGGGAGGGGGGAAGACAGAACACTGAAGCTTTCTTT	CASSREGGRQNTEAFF
-	TRBJ1-2	-	TRBV21-1	TGTGCCAGCAGCAAAGGATCGGGCAGGGGATGTAGTCTTGGCTACACCTTC	CASSKGSGRGCSLGYTF
TRBD1	TRBJ1-6	-	TRBV5-8	TGTGCCAGCAGCTCCTACAGGGGTTCAAGGGGGTCCTATAATTCACCCCTCCACTTT	CASSSYRGSRGSYNSPLHF
-	TRBJ2-3	-	TRBV7-3	TGTGCCAGCAGCTTAACGTCCTTCACAGATACGCAGTATTTT	CASSLTSFTDTQYF
-	TRBJ2-7	many	TRBV18	TGTGCCAGCTCACCAGAAGCGGACTCCGAGCAGTACTTC	CASSPEADSEQYF
TRBD1	TRBJ2-1	-	TRBV6-4	TGTGCCAGCAGTGAGGGGGGACAGGGGGCGGATGAGCAGTTCTTC	CASSEGGQGADEQFF
TRBD1	TRBJ1-5	-	TRBV19	TGTGCCAGTAGTCCCGGGACAGGAGTTAGCAATCAGCCCCAGCATTTT	CASSPGTGVSNQPQHF
-	TRBJ1-2	-	TRBV7-2	TGTGCCAGCAGCTTAGAGGCCAGGGGCTACACCTTC	CASSLEARGYTF
TRBD1	TRBJ2-7	once	TRBV7-3	TGTGCCAGCAGCTCAGACAGGGGGCGCGAGCAGTACTTC	CASSSDRGREQYF
TRBD2	TRBJ2-3	-	TRBV7-2	TGTGCCAGCAGCTCAATCACTAGCGGGGGGGCGGGAGATACGCAGTATTTT	CASSSITSGGAGDTQYF
-	TRBJ2-5	-	TRBV6-6	TGTGCCAGCAGTTACGGATGGGGAGCCCAAGAGACCCAGTACTTC	CASSYGWGAQETQYF
TRBD1	TRBJ1-6	-	TRBV19	TGTGCCAGTAGCGAGACAGGGCCGCGAGGTAATTCACCCCTCCACTTT	CASSETGPRGNSPLHF
-	TRBJ2-7	-	TRBV5-1	TGCGCCAGCAGCTTGGAACCTACCTCCTCCTACGAGCAGTACTTC	CASSLEPTSSYEQYF
-	TRBJ1-6	-	TRBV7-2	TGTGCCAGCAGCTTAGCGCTTTGGGGCGGAAGGAATTCACCCCTCCACTTT	CASSLALWGGRNSPLHF
TRBD1	TRBJ1-2	few	TRBV6-5	TGTGCCAGCAGACGGGACAGCCATAACTATGGCTACACCTTC	CASRRDSHNYGYTF
-	TRBJ2-3	-	TRBV9	TGTGCCAGCAGCCTCAGGCCTACGGATACGCAGTATTTT	CASSLRPTDTQYF
-	TRBJ2-7	-	TRBV6-1	TGTGCCAGCAGTCGTCCTAACGCGCCCTACGAGCAGTACTTC	CASSRPNAPYEQYF